This TCR beta chain is from a study of blood T cell repertoires in COVID-19. Turning to the study itself: Nucleic acid was either cDNA or gDNA, and it came from T cells, B-cell-depleted T cells, or PBMCs.

The CDR3 runs to 15 residues. CDR1 SGHNT and CDR2 YYREEE come from the germline V gene (reference sequence). V shed 1 base, J shed 7 bases, and the junction held 6 bases outside the gene matches. As processed by the authors: Nucleated cell counts were estimated from reference gene primer amplification. Profiled with immunoSEQ multiplex PCR; TCRdb holds only in-frame clones, not every one. V and J calls and clone size come straight from that table; D and trimming were deduced from the DNA. The sample lists fewer than 450,000 clones; 80% to 90% were seen once. The receptor comes from a woman between 45 and 65 years old with COVID-19, enrolled during active disease. The sample consisted of peripheral blood. The gene calls are TRBV5-4 and TRBJ1-4; the match to TRBD1 covers 8 bases. The CDR3 DNA sequence: TGTGCCAGCAGCTTGCCAGGGGGCGCGGGTGAAAAACTGTTTTTT. As protein: CASSLPGGAGEKLFF.